Below, 19 T cell receptor beta chains from the same sample are listed, as sequenced in a study of Graves' ophthalmopathy and Graves' hyperthyroidism. Researchers took RNA transcripts and amplified TCR beta CDR3 regions from them. Second-round multiplex PCR followed a first-round RT-PCR using HTBI primers. One entry per CDR3 protein results from TCRdb running MiXCR on the multiplex PCR reads. The sample contains a few hundred thousand distinct CDR3 sequences, approximately 15% of which appear only once. The sample was peripheral blood. These receptor sequences come from a woman aged 18-30 years with stable Graves' hyperthyroidism.

This clonotype has at least ten counts. The gene calls are TRBV5-1 and TRBJ1-5; 7 positions agree with TRBD1. The CDR3 extends over 19 amino acids. Germline CDR1 SGHRS, CDR2 YFSETQ. Trimming took 4 bases from V and 4 from J; bases not matched to a gene: 20. The CDR3 is CASSAPDRYSVGENQPQHF. The CDR3 DNA reads TGCGCCAGCAGCGCACCGGACAGGTACTCGGTAGGTGAAAATCAGCCCCAGCATTTT.

In this sample, this clonotype turned up many times. The rearrangement links TRBV7-3 to TRBJ2-2, with unresolved D. Per germline, CDR1 SGHTA and CDR2 FQGTGA. The V gene lost 2 bases and the J gene lost 6 bases, with 13 bases spanning the gap. The CDR3 extends over 15 amino acids. The DNA for the CDR3 is TGTGCCAGCAGCTTACTGGGCCCTCAGTCCGGGGAGCTGTTTTTT. This gives the protein CASSLLGPQSGELFF.

This clonotype showed up many times. The gene calls are TRBV24-1 and TRBJ2-6; D gene uncertain. Trimming shortened V by 4 bases and J by 0 bases, and 9 bases separated the two germline ends. The CDR3 is 16 residues long. The germline V gene encodes CDR1 KGHDR and CDR2 SFDVKD. The CDR3 DNA is TGTGCCACCAGTGACCCCAGCCGCTCTGGGGCCAACGTCCTGACTTTC. Residues: CATSDPSRSGANVLTF.

In its sample, this clonotype was seen many times. The genes are TRBV20-1 and TRBJ1-2; 9 nucleotides agree with TRBD1. Germline CDR1 and CDR2: DFQATT and SNEGSKA (reference sequence). V lost 3 bases, J lost 9 bases, and 11 bases stayed unmatched. CDR3 length: 14 amino acids. For the CDR3, the DNA is TGCAGTGCTAGCGAGGACCCGGGACAGGGTCGCTACACCTTC. It codes for CSASEDPGQGRYTF.

This clonotype was seen many times. This chain connects TRBV15 to TRBJ1-3; D is unclear. CDR1 is LNHNV, CDR2 YYDKDF, per germline (reference sequence). Trimming stripped 3 bases from V and 2 bases from J, with 2 bases between. The CDR3 runs 12 residues. CDR3 in DNA: TGTGCCACCAGCAGGGCTGGAAACACCATATATTTT. Translation: CATSRAGNTIYF.

This clonotype was recorded many times. For the CDR3, the DNA is TGTGCCAGCACCCTTTTGGCGGGATCAGGGTTGAACACTGAAGCTTTCTTT. This encodes CASTLLAGSGLNTEAFF. The chain joins TRBV28 to TRBJ1-1; D might be TRBD1 (5 bases). Per the germline V gene, CDR1 is MDHEN and CDR2 is SYDVKM. V was shortened by 7 bases and J by 0 bases, with 21 bases between the two germline ends. The CDR3 runs to 17 residues.

The table lists this clonotype with many counts. The chain carries TRBV4-1 and TRBJ2-2; D may be TRBD1 (5 bases). CDR3 length: 17 amino acids. The germline gives CDR1 MGHRA, CDR2 YSYEKL. V dropped 4 bases and J dropped 1 base, with 16 bases sitting between them. DNA for the CDR3: TGCGCCAGCAGCCTACCGCGACGACAGAAGAACACCGGGGAGCTGTTTTTT. This codes for CASSLPRRQKNTGELFF.

This clonotype was detected many times. CDR3 residues: CASSSTSGGGELFF. The CDR3 nucleotides read TGTGCCAGCAGCTCGACTAGCGGGGGCGGGGAGCTGTTTTTT. The chain has TRBV12-3 or TRBV12-4 and TRBJ2-2; 12 positions match TRBD2. J gave up 7 bases and V 6 bases, and 3 bases lay outside the gene matches. This CDR3 is 14 amino acids long.

This clonotype came up many times. V is TRBV6-1 and J is TRBJ1-1; 7 positions agree with TRBD1. V trimming: 3 bases; J trimming: 1 base; junction bases outside the gene matches: 8. This CDR3 is 16 amino acids long. Germline lookup yields CDR1 MNHNS and CDR2 SASEGT. CDR3 sequence (DNA): TGTGCCAGCAGTGACCCACACAGGGGTCCGAACACTGAAGCTTTCTTT. Its translation: CASSDPHRGPNTEAFF.

In this sample, this clonotype turned up once. V gene TRBV18 combines with J gene TRBJ2-7; no clear D. This CDR3 contains 13 residues. Trimming cost V 3 bases and J 0 bases, with 6 bases left between them. Germline V lookup: CDR1 KGHSH, CDR2 LQKENI. The CDR3 loop reads CASSPELSYEQYF. The CDR3 coding sequence is TGTGCCAGCTCACCTGAGCTCTCCTACGAGCAGTACTTC.

This clonotype was observed at least ten times. V and J are TRBV7-3 and TRBJ1-1; possible D gene TRBD1, 6 bases. CDR1 and CDR2 (germline): SGHTA, FQGTGA. This CDR3 contains 16 residues. The V end lost 2 bases, the J end lost 8 bases, and 21 bases lay between the germline ends. The chain's CDR3 is CASSLFPGAPGQEAFF. The CDR3 DNA is TGTGCCAGCAGCTTATTCCCGGGGGCGCCAGGACAGGAAGCTTTCTTT. Full variable domain (outside the CDR3, taken from reference TRBV7-3 and TRBJ1-1): GAGVSQTPSNKVTEKGKYVELRCDPISGHTALYWYRQSLGQGPEFLIYFQGTGAADDSGLPNDRFFAVRPEGSVSTLKIQRTERGDSAVYLCASSLFPGAPGQEAFFGQGTRLTVV.

This clonotype was seen many times. The V and J genes are TRBV5-1 and TRBJ2-2, with D perhaps matching TRBD1 or TRBD2 (5 bases each). The ends were cut back, 9 bases at V and 1 base at J, with 10 bases in the middle. CDR1 and CDR2 (germline): SGHRS, YFSETQ. The CDR3 is 13 amino acids. CDR3 sequence (DNA): TGCGCCACCGGGACGGAGAACACCGGGGAGCTGTTTTTT. Translated, it gives CATGTENTGELFF.

The sample holds many counts of this clonotype. The chain uses TRBV6-5 and TRBJ1-2; the match to TRBD1 covers 7 bases. The CDR3 extends over 12 amino acids. V shed 0 bases, J shed 8 bases, and the junction held 0 bases outside the gene matches. Germline CDR1 reads MNHEY; CDR2 reads SVGAGI. The CDR3 nucleotides read TGTGCCAGCAGTTACTCAGGGGGCGGCTACACCTTC. Translated, it gives CASSYSGGGYTF.

This clonotype has at least ten counts. This chain links TRBV12-3 or TRBV12-4 with TRBJ2-7; a weak D match, TRBD2 (6 bases). The CDR3 is made up of 15 amino acids. V was shortened by 2 bases and J by 6 bases, with 17 bases between the two germline ends. CDR3 in amino acids: CASSLFGGGLGEQYF. CDR3 sequence (DNA): TGTGCCAGCAGTTTATTCGGGGGAGGACTGGGCGAGCAGTACTTC.

This clonotype was seen more than once but under ten times. This chain connects TRBV6-2 or TRBV6-3 to TRBJ1-5; weak D call: TRBD1 (5 bases). The CDR3 runs 17 residues. Trimming removed 1 base at V and 7 bases at J, with 20 bases between. Per germline, CDR1 MNHEY and CDR2 SVGEGT. The CDR3 DNA sequence: TGTGCCAGCAGTTACTTCCAAGGGGTGGATTTAAACCAGCCCCAGCATTTT. It translates to CASSYFQGVDLNQPQHF.

This clonotype was picked up many times. The rearrangement joins TRBV20-1 to TRBJ1-5; D gene uncertain. Germline V gene lookup returns CDR1 DFQATT and CDR2 SNEGSKA (reference sequence). The CDR3 spans 15 residues. V was trimmed by 0 bases and J by 6 bases, leaving 15 bases between them. The CDR3 loop reads CSARDLGGYGQPQHF. In DNA, the CDR3 is TGCAGTGCTAGAGATCTTGGAGGGTACGGTCAGCCCCAGCATTTT.

A single count supports this clonotype. This sequence joins TRBV5-5 and TRBJ2-3; D gene uncertain. V lost 4 bases and J lost 4, with 10 bases in between. The germline gives CDR1 SGHKS, CDR2 YYEKEE (reference sequence). This CDR3 spans 13 amino acids. CDR3 protein: CASSTRPPDTQYF. The CDR3 bases are TGTGCCAGCAGCACCCGACCGCCAGATACGCAGTATTTT.

This clonotype was picked up many times. The chain uses TRBV27 and TRBJ1-6, with TRBD1 matching 9 bases. CDR1 is MNHEY and CDR2 is SMNVEV in the germline V gene (reference sequence). There are 16 residues in the CDR3. V lost 6 bases to trimming and J lost 8 bases; unmatched junction nucleotides: 11. The CDR3 region is CASSARDRVPYSPLHF. CDR3 nucleotide sequence: TGTGCCAGCAGCGCGAGGGACAGGGTACCTTATTCACCCCTCCACTTT.

The sample holds a few counts of this clonotype. This rearrangement joins TRBV6-2 or TRBV6-3 to TRBJ2-3; maybe TRBD2 (6 bases). Germline CDR1 reads MNHEY; CDR2 reads SVGEGT. CDR3 length: 16 residues. V was shortened by 6 bases and J by 4 bases, with 20 bases between the two germline ends. The CDR3 DNA sequence: TGTGCCAGCAGAGGGAACCGGGGGACTCGATCAGATACGCAGTATTTT. Translated, it gives CASRGNRGTRSDTQYF.